The following is a T cell receptor beta chain sequence with its context. The specificity of this receptor is unknown. It has no much larger one-base neighbor in the sample; base qualities were not kept. The trial excluded patients who had a history of autoimmune disease or who were on systemic immunosuppression. Peripheral blood for TCR sequencing was collected from all dose cohorts at baseline, on cycle 4 day 1, and on cycle 7 day 1. The samples were taken from a phase I, first-in-human, multicenter, open-label dose-escalation trial of ivuxolimab. The trial enrolled adults with locally advanced or metastatic head and neck squamous cell, hepatocellular, melanoma or renal cell carcinoma. CD4+ and CD8+ T cells were sorted separately from peripheral blood before TCR sequencing. For sequencing of the TCRbeta CDR3 region, genomic DNA was extracted from the sorted cells. The immunoSEQ Assay was used to sequence the TCRbeta CDR3 regions. As stored in TCRdb, this immuneACCESS dataset retains in-frame rearrangements with V and J assigned. A fraction of the clones does not appear; measured against another copy, unresolved V genes explain less than half of the discrepancy, and the remainder lacks a known reason. In all, the sample holds around 60,000 clones, and about 80% of those were seen once. Around 2.1% of the sample lies in the top ten.

Trimming takes 1 base from V and 2 bases from J, and the germline ends sit 9 bases apart. CDR1 MNHNS and CDR2 SASEGT are derived from the germline V gene. The CDR3 contains 15 residues, cysteine and phenylalanine counted. Only CDR3 DNA remains: 45 bases, in frame from the first base. The data belong to a study of OX40 agonist ivuxolimab in advanced cancers. Study-wide context: Ivuxolimab, which targeted the costimulatory receptor OX40 (CD134), was an agonistic, fully human IgG2 monoclonal antibody. Intravenous ivuxolimab was administered to patients every 2 weeks at six dose levels: 0.01, 0.1, 0.3, 1.5, 3 and 10 mg/kg. Among the approximately 50 dose-escalation patients, roughly 20 had hepatocellular carcinoma, around 15 melanoma, 9 renal cell carcinoma and 9 head and neck cancer. A male proportion of nearly 85% and a mean age of approximately 58 years, ranging from 23 to 79, were recorded for the dose-escalation cohort. Prior anti-PD-1, anti-PD-L1 or anti-CTLA-4 therapy was permitted, and checkpoint inhibitors had been received by under 50% of dose-escalation patients. Three dose-escalation patients achieved partial responses, one with hepatocellular carcinoma and two with cutaneous melanoma. The purpose of peripheral TCRbeta sequencing was to test whether ivuxolimab changed TCR sequence diversity and led to clonal T-cell expansion. The paper describes the monotherapy dose-escalation part (N = 52 patients) of the phase I trial of ivuxolimab.

Broad study findings and their caveats: In partial responders in the 0.1-3.0 mg/kg groups, normalized peripheral clonal expansion was found to be among the lowest, especially among CD8+ T cells. On average, CD8+ T cells showed more expanded clones than CD4+ T cells after ivuxolimab. Antigen specificity was not determined for the clonally expanded peripheral T cells. At doses of 0.1 to 3.0 mg/kg, clonal expansion of both CD4+ and CD8+ T cells in blood was seen between baseline and week 6. Low levels of normalized T-cell clonal expansion were also seen in some nonresponding patients.

The chain links TRBV6-1 with TRBJ1-3, with the D gene too uncertain to name. The sequencing used CD4+ or CD8+ T cells sorted from blood, collected in a trial of the OX40 agonist ivuxolimab. This TCR was recovered from an adult with an advanced solid tumor such as melanoma, head and neck, liver or kidney cancer. The CDR3 region: CASSEGGPTGNTIYF. The DNA is as follows: TGTGCCAGCAGTGAAGGGGGTCCAACTGGAAACACCATATATTTT.